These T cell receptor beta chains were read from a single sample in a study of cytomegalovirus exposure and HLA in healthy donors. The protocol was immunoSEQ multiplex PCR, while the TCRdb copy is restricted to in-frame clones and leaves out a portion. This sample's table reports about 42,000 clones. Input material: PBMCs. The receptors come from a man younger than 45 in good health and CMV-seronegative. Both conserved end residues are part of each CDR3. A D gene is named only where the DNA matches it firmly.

CDR3: CASSNSGGGDEQFF; DNA: TGTGCCAGTAGCAATAGCGGGGGAGGGGATGAGCAGTTCTTC; J: TRBJ2-1; D: TRBD2; V: TRBV19
CDR3: CASSLAQGLGTQYF; DNA: TGTGCCAGCAGCTTAGCCCAGGGACTAGGGACCCAGTACTTC; J: TRBJ2-5; D: TRBD2; V: TRBV7-2
CDR3: CASSNRGGQRGYEQYF; DNA: TGCGCCAGCAGCAACCGGGGTGGTCAACGAGGCTACGAGCAGTACTTC; J: TRBJ2-7; D: NA; V: TRBV4-1
CDR3: CASSQGTSEGVEQYF; DNA: TGCGCCAGCAGCCAGGGGACTAGCGAAGGCGTCGAGCAGTACTTC; J: TRBJ2-7; D: TRBD2; V: TRBV5-1
CDR3: CASSELRRTGYYEQYF; DNA: TGTGCCAGCAGTGAGCTCCGGCGGACGGGATACTACGAGCAGTACTTC; J: TRBJ2-7; D: NA; V: TRBV6-1
CDR3: CASCPSWEVGRIAKNIQYF; DNA: TGTGCCAGCTGTCCCTCTTGGGAGGTGGGGCGGATAGCCAAAAACATTCAGTACTTC; J: TRBJ2-4; D: NA; V: TRBV12-1
CDR3: CASTNSETGKNTEAFF; DNA: TGTGCCAGTACCAATTCGGAGACAGGGAAGAACACTGAAGCTTTCTTT; J: TRBJ1-1; D: TRBD1; V: TRBV19
CDR3: CASSLGLITDTQYF; DNA: TGTGCCAGCAGCTTAGGGCTTATCACAGATACGCAGTATTTT; J: TRBJ2-3; D: NA; V: TRBV7-3
CDR3: CASSSPRTGSKETQYF; DNA: TGCGCCAGCAGCTCCCCCAGGACAGGGTCGAAAGAGACCCAGTACTTC; J: TRBJ2-5; D: TRBD1; V: TRBV5-1
CDR3: CASSVDRVNTEAFF; DNA: TGTGCCAGTAGTGTCGACAGAGTGAACACTGAAGCTTTCTTT; J: TRBJ1-1; D: NA; V: TRBV19
CDR3: CASTRQGANYGYTF; DNA: TGTGCCAGCACCCGACAGGGGGCGAACTATGGCTACACCTTC; J: TRBJ1-2; D: TRBD1; V: TRBV2
CDR3: CASSLSPEAYNEQFF; DNA: TGTGCCAGCAGTTTATCACCAGAAGCCTACAATGAGCAGTTCTTC; J: TRBJ2-1; D: NA; V: TRBV27
CDR3: CASSLGIEVSGANVLTF; DNA: TGCGCCAGCAGCTTGGGGATCGAGGTATCTGGGGCCAACGTCCTGACTTTC; J: TRBJ2-6; D: NA; V: TRBV5-1
CDR3: CSVEAEGSEQYF; DNA: TGCAGCGTTGAAGCGGAGGGGAGCGAGCAGTACTTC; J: TRBJ2-7; D: NA; V: TRBV29-1
CDR3: CASSPRNSNYEQYF; DNA: TGTGCCAGCTCACCACGTAACAGTAACTACGAGCAGTACTTC; J: TRBJ2-7; D: NA; V: TRBV18
CDR3: CASSLPGTGELFF; DNA: TGTGCCAGCAGCTTACCCGGTACCGGGGAGCTGTTTTTT; J: TRBJ2-2; D: NA; V: TRBV7-9
CDR3: CASSLRTPNTEAFF; DNA: TGTGCCAGCAGCTTAAGGACACCGAACACTGAAGCTTTCTTT; J: TRBJ1-1; D: NA; V: TRBV13
CDR3: CSVEWGLAEYF; DNA: TGCAGCGTTGAATGGGGGCTAGCGGAGTACTTC; J: TRBJ2-4; D: NA; V: TRBV29-1
CDR3: CASSFPDRGLYEQYF; DNA: TGTGCCAGCAGCTTCCCGGACAGGGGGCTCTACGAGCAGTACTTC; J: TRBJ2-7; D: TRBD1; V: TRBV7-9
CDR3: CAISEFLRSRNTEAFF; DNA: TGTGCCATCAGTGAGTTTTTAAGGAGTAGGAACACTGAAGCTTTCTTT; J: TRBJ1-1; D: NA; V: TRBV10-3
CDR3: CASSPSTGSLGTQYF; DNA: TGTGCCAGCTCACCATCGACAGGGAGCCTGGGGACCCAGTACTTC; J: TRBJ2-5; D: TRBD1; V: TRBV18
CDR3: CASSPGLAGGFYEQYF; DNA: TGTGCCAGCAGTCCAGGGCTAGCGGGAGGGTTCTACGAGCAGTACTTC; J: TRBJ2-7; D: TRBD2; V: TRBV27
CDR3: CSAARGGRNTEAFF; DNA: TGCAGCGCGGCCCGGGGGGGGCGGAACACTGAAGCTTTCTTT; J: TRBJ1-1; D: NA; V: TRBV29-1
CDR3: CASSQARAGAVEDTEAFF; DNA: TGCGCCAGCAGCCAAGCGAGAGCGGGGGCAGTTGAGGACACTGAAGCTTTCTTT; J: TRBJ1-1; D: NA; V: TRBV4-1
CDR3: CASSYFGLENTEAFF; DNA: TGTGCCAGCAGTTACTTTGGACTCGAGAACACTGAAGCTTTCTTT; J: TRBJ1-1; D: NA; V: TRBV6-5
CDR3: CASSPDDSDTEAFF; DNA: TGTGCCAGCAGCCCAGACGACAGTGACACTGAAGCTTTCTTT; J: TRBJ1-1; D: NA; V: TRBV9
CDR3: CASSYSVGTGNTEAFF; DNA: TGTGCCAGCAGTTACTCTGTAGGGACAGGGAACACTGAAGCTTTCTTT; J: TRBJ1-1; D: TRBD1; V: TRBV6-6
CDR3: CSAEYDEQFF; DNA: TGCAGTGCTGAGTACGATGAGCAGTTCTTC; J: TRBJ2-1; D: NA; V: TRBV20-1
CDR3: CASSGSAGYNSPLHF; DNA: TGTGCCAGTAGTGGGAGTGCCGGTTATAATTCACCCCTCCACTTT; J: TRBJ1-6; D: NA; V: TRBV19
CDR3: CASSQERGWSDTQYF; DNA: TGCGCCAGCAGCCAAGAGCGAGGTTGGTCAGATACGCAGTATTTT; J: TRBJ2-3; D: NA; V: TRBV4-3
CDR3: CASSSRGGTTGELFF; DNA: TGTGCCAGTAGTTCGCGGGGAGGGACCACCGGGGAGCTGTTTTTT; J: TRBJ2-2; D: TRBD2; V: TRBV19
CDR3: CASRNAVNSYEQYF; DNA: TGCGCCAGCAGAAATGCGGTTAATTCCTACGAGCAGTACTTC; J: TRBJ2-7; D: NA; V: TRBV5-1
CDR3: CAHSRRSGETQYF; DNA: TGTGCCCACTCTAGGAGGTCGGGCGAGACCCAGTACTTC; J: TRBJ2-5; D: NA; V: TRBV30
CDR3: CASSPRQFKDSPLHF; DNA: TGCGCCAGCAGCCCCCGACAGTTCAAGGATTCACCCCTCCACTTT; J: TRBJ1-6; D: NA; V: TRBV5-1
CDR3: CASSPRDTTYEQYF; DNA: TGTGCCAGCTCACCCCGGGACACAACCTACGAGCAGTACTTC; J: TRBJ2-7; D: NA; V: TRBV18
CDR3: CASSRAGGISYGYTF; DNA: TGTGCCAGCAGCAGGGCAGGGGGCATCTCCTATGGCTACACCTTC; J: TRBJ1-2; D: TRBD1; V: TRBV25-1
CDR3: CASSPGQGNQKLFF; DNA: TGTGCCAGCTCACCGGGACAGGGTAATCAAAAACTGTTTTTT; J: TRBJ1-4; D: TRBD1; V: TRBV18
CDR3: CASSDRRAQPQHF; DNA: TGTGCCAGCAGTGATCGGAGGGCTCAGCCCCAGCATTTT; J: TRBJ1-5; D: NA; V: TRBV6-1
CDR3: CASSLEAGLTDTQYF; DNA: TGTGCCAGCAGCTTAGAGGCGGGACTCACAGATACGCAGTATTTT; J: TRBJ2-3; D: NA; V: TRBV7-9
CDR3: CAWSGLPGANTGELFF; DNA: TGTGCCTGGAGTGGGTTGCCAGGGGCGAACACCGGGGAGCTGTTTTTT; J: TRBJ2-2; D: NA; V: TRBV30